This T cell receptor beta chain was sequenced for a study of cytotoxic CD8 clonotypes in ibrutinib-treated CLL. This clone has just one count. Germline V gene data show CDR1 as MNHNS and CDR2 as SASEGT. Unmatched junction bases numbered 14, after V lost 0 bases and J lost 1 base. The CDR3 length is 19 residues. Produced via immunoSEQ multiplex PCR; TCRdb's table is partial and in-frame only. The sample has about 84,000 clones; about 82% are singletons. The receptor was isolated from a human donor with chronic lymphocytic leukemia. The source was PBMCs, collected before ibrutinib treatment. The chain employs TRBV6-1 and TRBJ2-5; 7 bases fit TRBD1. The CDR3 region is CASSEARFTTGAFQETQYF. The DNA of the CDR3 is TGTGCCAGCAGTGAAGCGAGATTCACAACAGGGGCTTTCCAAGAGACCCAGTACTTC.